This T cell receptor beta chain was observed in a study of shared clonotypes between healthy human individuals. About 30,000 T cell genomes, or approximately 0.2 ug DNA, went into the sorted-subset replicate PCRs. TCRdb's copy holds only in-frame clones and misses some; the assay was immunoSEQ multiplex PCR. The table includes fewer than 2.5 million clones, over 85% detected once. CD45RA-negative memory and CD45RA+ naive subsets were split from the CD4+ cells. CDR3 length: 15 residues. Germline assignment: CDR1 SGHRS and CDR2 YFSETQ. V dropped 0 bases and J dropped 3 bases, with 11 bases sitting between them.

The receptor comes from a man younger than 30 in good health. Some clones in this sample may be carry-over from other donors' samples. V and J are TRBV5-1 and TRBJ2-3; tentatively, D is TRBD1 (5 bases). Sequenced: naive CD4+ T cells from PBMCs. The subset was: CD45RA+ positively selected. The CDR3 loop reads CASSLDGHVTDTQYF. The CDR3 nucleotides are TGCGCCAGCAGCTTGGATGGACATGTAACAGATACGCAGTATTTT.